This TCR beta chain is from a study of OX40 agonist ivuxolimab in advanced cancers. Whole-study findings and limits: Expanded clones tended on average to be more numerous among CD8+ T cells than CD4+. Partly responding patients at 0.1-3.0 mg/kg showed some of the smallest clonal expansion. Doses of 0.1 to 3.0 mg/kg were accompanied by clonal expansion of CD4+ and CD8+ blood T cells by week 6.

On this clone itself: Its antigen is not known.

The assay was immunoSEQ multiplex PCR, and TCRdb's table has in-frame clones only and misses some. The table shows tens of thousands of clones, with 80% to 90% occurring only once. CDR3 length equals 13 residues. Germline values: CDR1 MNHEY, CDR2 SMNVEV (reference sequence). The trim removed 6 bases at V and 4 bases at J, leaving 2 bases unmatched. This chain joins TRBV27 and TRBJ2-2, with TRBD1 matching over 7 bases. The TCR was taken from an adult with an advanced solid tumor such as melanoma, head and neck, liver or kidney cancer. The sample here was CD4+ or CD8+ T cells sorted from blood, taken in a trial of the OX40 agonist ivuxolimab. CDR3: CASRRQGTGELFF. The CDR3 nucleotides are TGTGCCAGCAGACGACAGGGCACCGGGGAGCTGTTTTTT.